This T cell receptor (beta chain) originates from a study of blood T cell repertoires in COVID-19. Study-wide context: Samples of COVID-19 (acute and convalescent) were obtained from the United States, Italy and Spain. PBMCs, B-cell-depleted T cells, or T cells were the source of the cDNA or gDNA that made up the material.

The CDR3 length is 15 residues. The germline V gene has CDR1 LNHDA and CDR2 SQIVND (reference sequence). V trimming: 5 bases; J trimming: 3 bases; junction bases outside the gene matches: 4. Study processing details: The assay estimated nucleated cells by amplifying reference gene primers. Produced via immunoSEQ multiplex PCR; TCRdb's table is partial and in-frame only. Clone size and V and J calls were adopted from that table, with D and trimming inferred from the DNA. Among about 170,000 clones listed, 85% to 90% were seen once. Source material: peripheral blood. V and J are TRBV19 and TRBJ1-4, with 9 bases lining up with TRBD1. This clonotype originated in a man aged 45-65 years who had recovered from COVID-19. Written as DNA, the CDR3 is TGTGCCAGTAGTCCCGGACAGGGGCCTAATGAAAAACTGTTTTTT. Protein: CASSPGQGPNEKLFF.